A selection of T cell receptor beta chains follows, all from one sample in a study of blood T cell repertoires in COVID-19. Generated by immunoSEQ multiplex PCR, the TCRdb table keeps only in-frame clones and is missing some. The profile covers around 500,000 clones, with roughly 88% appearing a single time and more than 3% taken by the ten largest. Source material: peripheral blood. Source of these receptors: a human donor in a cohort sampled during active COVID-19. Each CDR3 is given with its conserved first and last residue. The D gene is left open where the match is weak. Where a row states a size, it is once, few, many or the class of an expanded clone; other rows omit it.

abundance,j_gene,v_gene,d_gene,CDR3nt,CDR3aa
NA,TRBJ2-1,TRBV5-1,NA,TGCGCCAGCCGGGACTCCTCCTACAATGAGCAGTTCTTC,CASRDSSYNEQFF
NA,TRBJ2-1,TRBV19,TRBD1,TGTGCCAGTAGTAGACAGGGGCTCAATGAGCAGTTCTTC,CASSRQGLNEQFF
NA,TRBJ2-1,TRBV27,TRBD2,TGTGCCAGCAGTCCCGGGACTAGCAGAAGACCCTACAATGAGCAGTTCTTC,CASSPGTSRRPYNEQFF
few,TRBJ2-7,TRBV11-2,NA,TGTGCCAGCAGCTTAGCGGACAATATTGGGTACGAGCAGTACTTC,CASSLADNIGYEQYF
NA,TRBJ2-2,TRBV7-9,TRBD1,TGTGCCAGCAGCCCGGGACAGGGGTGGTCCGGGGAGCTGTTTTTT,CASSPGQGWSGELFF
NA,TRBJ1-1,TRBV2,NA,TGTGCCAGCAGTGTGCAGCAGGGTTACACTGAAGCTTTCTTT,CASSVQQGYTEAFF
NA,TRBJ2-3,TRBV5-1,NA,TGCGCCAGCAGTTCCCAGGCGGATACGCAGTATTTT,CASSSQADTQYF
NA,TRBJ2-1,TRBV30,TRBD2,TGTGCCTTTGCGGGAGTCGGTGGCGATGAGCAGTTCTTC,CAFAGVGGDEQFF
NA,TRBJ2-7,TRBV29-1,NA,TGCAGCGTTATAGAGGGCTACGAGCAGTACTTC,CSVIEGYEQYF
NA,TRBJ2-7,TRBV30,TRBD2,TGTGCCTGGAGGGAGAGGGATAGCGGGAGAACCTACGAGCAGTACTTC,CAWRERDSGRTYEQYF
NA,TRBJ2-3,TRBV7-2,TRBD2,TGTGCCAGCAGCCCTTCCAGGGTAGCGGGAGGGCCGAATTTT,CASSPSRVAGGPNF
NA,TRBJ2-1,TRBV5-1,NA,TGCGCCAGCAGCTTAGCACCGGGACTCTACAATGAGCAGTTCTTC,CASSLAPGLYNEQFF
few,TRBJ1-5,TRBV19,NA,TGTGCCAGTAGTAAAGGGGATCAGCCCCAGCATTTT,CASSKGDQPQHF
NA,TRBJ2-3,TRBV30,TRBD2,TGTGCCTGGGGAAGCGGGATTAGCACAGATACGCAGTATTTT,CAWGSGISTDTQYF
NA,TRBJ1-1,TRBV4-1,TRBD1,TGCGCCAGCAGCCTTCAAAGGGGGCGAGAAACTGAAGCTTTCTTT,CASSLQRGRETEAFF
NA,TRBJ2-7,TRBV10-1,TRBD1,TGCGCCAGCAGTGAGTCGGACAGGGGAGCCTACGAGCAGTACTTC,CASSESDRGAYEQYF
NA,TRBJ1-2,TRBV5-1,TRBD1,TGCGCCAGCAGCTTGGGGACAGGGGGCTACAAAGGCCTAGGCTATGGCTACACCTTC,CASSLGTGGYKGLGYGYTF
NA,TRBJ1-1,TRBV5-5,NA,TGTGCCAGCAGCTTTGCAAGGAGAGGTGAGAACACTGAAGCTTTCTTT,CASSFARRGENTEAFF
NA,TRBJ2-3,TRBV5-4,TRBD2,TGTGCCAGCAGCTTCAACCTAGCGGGAGGGACAGATACGCAGTATTTT,CASSFNLAGGTDTQYF
NA,TRBJ1-4,TRBV7-9,TRBD1,TGTGCCAGCAGCCTACCGACAGGGCATGAAAAACTGTTTTTT,CASSLPTGHEKLFF
NA,TRBJ2-1,TRBV29-1,TRBD2,TGCAGCGTGTTAGCGGGCTCCTACAATGAGCAGTTCTTC,CSVLAGSYNEQFF
NA,TRBJ2-7,TRBV6-5,NA,TGTGCCACGTTTGTGCGCCCCTACGAGCAGTACTTC,CATFVRPYEQYF
NA,TRBJ1-5,TRBV3-1/TRBV3-2,TRBD1,TGTGCCAGCAGCCAGGGGACAGGGTTAGGGCCCCAGCATTTT,CASSQGTGLGPQHF
once,TRBJ1-1,TRBV10-3,TRBD1,TGTGCCATGGCAGGGGGTGTCGAAAACACTGAAGCTTTCTTT,CAMAGGVENTEAFF
NA,TRBJ1-3,TRBV5-1,NA,TGCGCCAGCAGCTCTGAACCGACAAGCACCATATATTTT,CASSSEPTSTIYF
NA,TRBJ2-4,TRBV10-3,NA,TGTGCCATCAGCCAGGGGGCCAAAAACATTCAGTACTTC,CAISQGAKNIQYF
once,TRBJ2-7,TRBV28,TRBD1,TGTGCCAGCCCCTCCGGGACAGGTCCGGACGAGCAGTACTTC,CASPSGTGPDEQYF
once,TRBJ2-1,TRBV5-4,TRBD1,TGTGCCAGCAGCCGACAGGGGAGCTCCTACAATGAGCAGTTCTTC,CASSRQGSSYNEQFF
NA,TRBJ2-5,TRBV19,TRBD1,TGTGCCAGTAGTCCGGGACAGGGAGAGACCCAGTACTTC,CASSPGQGETQYF
NA,TRBJ1-5,TRBV18,NA,TGTGCCAGCTCACCATCAGACAACCGCAATCAGCCCCAGCATTTT,CASSPSDNRNQPQHF
NA,TRBJ1-2,TRBV5-1,TRBD1,TGCGCCAGCAGCTTGACAGGGGAGGGCTACACCTTC,CASSLTGEGYTF
NA,TRBJ2-7,TRBV5-1,TRBD2,TGCGCCAGCAGCCGCGCAAGAGGGGGCGAAGCGGGAGGACTCTACGAGCAGTACTTC,CASSRARGGEAGGLYEQYF
NA,TRBJ1-2,TRBV30,TRBD1,TGTGCCTGGAGTGCTCCAGGACAGGCTTACTATGGCTACACCTTC,CAWSAPGQAYYGYTF
few,TRBJ1-5,TRBV12-3/TRBV12-4,TRBD1,TGTGCCAGCAGTTTGACAGGGGGTCAGCCCCAGCATTTT,CASSLTGGQPQHF
few,TRBJ2-2,TRBV7-3,NA,TGTGCCAGCAGCTCAGGGGTTTTCCCCGGGGAGCTGTTTTTT,CASSSGVFPGELFF
NA,TRBJ2-7,TRBV19,NA,TGTGCCAGTAGTATAGTGGGGGGACCCGTATCCTACGAGCAGTACTTC,CASSIVGGPVSYEQYF
NA,TRBJ2-5,TRBV28,NA,TGTGCCAGCAGCTCAACCGACCCGAGGAAGACCCAGTACTTC,CASSSTDPRKTQYF
NA,TRBJ2-4,TRBV19,NA,TGTGCCAGTAGTCAGGGGTGGAACATTCAGTACTTC,CASSQGWNIQYF
NA,TRBJ2-3,TRBV29-1,NA,TGCAGCGTTGAAGGCCTAGCGAGGGTTGGCACAGATACGCAGTATTTT,CSVEGLARVGTDTQYF
NA,TRBJ2-1,TRBV11-3,TRBD2,TGTGCCAGCAGCTTAGGTCCTTTAGCTAGCGGCTTAACCTCCTACAATGAGCAGTTCTTC,CASSLGPLASGLTSYNEQFF
NA,TRBJ1-1,TRBV10-3,NA,TGTGCCATCAGTGAGTCCGGCCGGGGGGACACTGAAGCTTTCTTT,CAISESGRGDTEAFF
NA,TRBJ1-1,TRBV29-1,TRBD1,TGCAGCGTATACGGACCTACAGGGGCCACTGAAGCTTTCTTT,CSVYGPTGATEAFF
NA,TRBJ2-7,TRBV11-1,NA,TGTGCCAGCAGCTACGGAGGAGTTTCCTACGAGCAGTACTTC,CASSYGGVSYEQYF
once,TRBJ2-6,TRBV6-2/TRBV6-3,TRBD1,TGTGCCAGCAGTCTTTATCAACCGGGACAGGGGGGCGGGGCCAACGTCCTGACTTTC,CASSLYQPGQGGGANVLTF
NA,TRBJ2-7,TRBV7-2,NA,TGTGCCAGCAGCTACAGGGCCTCCTACGAGCAGTACTTC,CASSYRASYEQYF
NA,TRBJ2-3,TRBV29-1,TRBD2,TGCAGCGTTGGCCTAGCGGGAGTTAGCACAGATACGCAGTATTTT,CSVGLAGVSTDTQYF
NA,TRBJ2-7,TRBV9,TRBD2,TGTGCCAGCAGCGTAGTCCCTAGCGGGCCCACCTACGAGCAGTACTTC,CASSVVPSGPTYEQYF
NA,TRBJ2-1,TRBV19,TRBD2,TGTGCCAGTAGTCCCCGACGGACTAGCGGGAATGAGCAGTTCTTC,CASSPRRTSGNEQFF
once,TRBJ2-7,TRBV4-3,TRBD1,TGCGCCAGCAGCCAAGATAGTTACAGGGGATCCTACGAGCAGTACTTC,CASSQDSYRGSYEQYF
NA,TRBJ1-1,TRBV5-1,NA,TGCGCCAGCAGATACCTCGGCGGGGATGAAGCTTTCTTT,CASRYLGGDEAFF
NA,TRBJ2-5,TRBV15,NA,TGTGCCTCCGGGACATACCAAGAGACCCAGTACTTC,CASGTYQETQYF
NA,TRBJ1-1,TRBV6-5,TRBD1,TGTGCCGTCCGGGACAGAGGGAACACTGAAGCTTTCTTT,CAVRDRGNTEAFF
NA,TRBJ2-5,TRBV6-5,NA,TGTGCCAGCAGGCGTCAAGAGACCCAGTACTTC,CASRRQETQYF
NA,TRBJ1-1,TRBV6-5,NA,TGTGCCAGCAGGCCCGGGACGGGGGCTGAAGCTTTCTTT,CASRPGTGAEAFF
few,TRBJ1-6,TRBV5-5,TRBD1,TGTGCCAGCAGTCCTGGACAGGATTTTAGCTCCTATAATTCACCCCTCCACTTT,CASSPGQDFSSYNSPLHF